This TCR beta chain was obtained from a study of shared clonotypes between healthy human individuals. Looking at the study overall: In total, the donors were two women and three men aged 18 to 49.

The CDR3 totals 17 residues. Germline CDR1 is SGHDN and CDR2 is FVKESK. Trimming removed 0 bases at V and 1 base at J, with 14 bases between. When replicate PCRs were run on unsorted PBMC, they used 300 ng DNA, approximately 30,000 T cell genomes. In the original processing: ImmunoSEQ output held junction-only sequences without quality scores, so filtering differed. The table came from immunoSEQ multiplex PCR; TCRdb's copy has only in-frame clones and leaves some out. From that table come the V and J calls and clone size; the DNA was used to work out D and trimming. The sample holds about 520,000 clones, about 72% seen once.

This sequence joins TRBV14 and TRBJ2-3; perhaps D is TRBD1 or TRBD2 (5 bases each). Sequencing was performed on PBMCs. The receptor's source is a middle-aged woman in good health. Some clones in this sample may be carry-over from other donors' samples. Written as DNA, the CDR3 is TGTGCCAGCAGCCAAGATCGACGGGACCAACGCACAGATACGCAGTATTTT. It encodes CASSQDRRDQRTDTQYF.